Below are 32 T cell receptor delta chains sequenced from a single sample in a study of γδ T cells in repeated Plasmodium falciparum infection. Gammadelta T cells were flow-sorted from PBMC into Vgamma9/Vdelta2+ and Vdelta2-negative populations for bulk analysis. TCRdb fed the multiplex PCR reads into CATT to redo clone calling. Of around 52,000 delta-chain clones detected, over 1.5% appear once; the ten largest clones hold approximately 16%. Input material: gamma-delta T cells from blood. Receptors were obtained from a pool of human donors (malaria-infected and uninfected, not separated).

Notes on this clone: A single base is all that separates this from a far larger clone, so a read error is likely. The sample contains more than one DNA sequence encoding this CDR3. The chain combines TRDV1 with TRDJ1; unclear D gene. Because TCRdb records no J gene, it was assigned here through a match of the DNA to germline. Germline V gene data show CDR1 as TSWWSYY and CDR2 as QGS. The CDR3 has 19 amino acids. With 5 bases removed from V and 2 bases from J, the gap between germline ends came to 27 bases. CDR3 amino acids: CALGCQGVATPLSTDKLIF. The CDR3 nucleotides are TGTGCTCTTGGGTGCCAAGGAGTGGCTACTCCCCTGTCTACCGATAAACTCATCTTT.

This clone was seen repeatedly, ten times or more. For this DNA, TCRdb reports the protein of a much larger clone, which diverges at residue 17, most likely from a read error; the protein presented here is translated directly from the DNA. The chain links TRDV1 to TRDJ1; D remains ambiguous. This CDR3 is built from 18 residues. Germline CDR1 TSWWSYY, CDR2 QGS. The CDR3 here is CALGVHRAQVEYTDKLTF. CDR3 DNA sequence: TGTGCTCTTGGGGTCCATCGAGCCCAGGTCGAGTACACCGATAAACTCACCTTT.

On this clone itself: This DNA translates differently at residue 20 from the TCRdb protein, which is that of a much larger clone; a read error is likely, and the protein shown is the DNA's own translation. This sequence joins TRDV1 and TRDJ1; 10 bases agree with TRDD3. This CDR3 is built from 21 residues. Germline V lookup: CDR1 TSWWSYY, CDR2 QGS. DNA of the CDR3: TGTGCTATTGGGGAACTAGATCATACTGTTATCGGGGGATACGGCACCGATAAACTCACCTTT. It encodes CAIGELDHTVIGGYGTDKLTF.

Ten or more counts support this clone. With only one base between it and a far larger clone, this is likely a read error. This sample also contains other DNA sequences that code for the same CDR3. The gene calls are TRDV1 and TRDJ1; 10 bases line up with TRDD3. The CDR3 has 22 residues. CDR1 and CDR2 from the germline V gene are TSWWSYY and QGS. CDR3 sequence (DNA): TGTGCTCTTGGGGAACGGCCTTTAAAGGCGTGGTACTGGGGGATGCGAACCGATAAGCTCATCTTT. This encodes CALGERPLKAWYWGMRTDKLIF.

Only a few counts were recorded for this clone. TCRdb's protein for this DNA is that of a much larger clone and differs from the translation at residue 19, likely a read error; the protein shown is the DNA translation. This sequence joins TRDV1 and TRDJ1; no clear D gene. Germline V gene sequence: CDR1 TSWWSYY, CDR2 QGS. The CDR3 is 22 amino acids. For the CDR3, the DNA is TGTGCTCTTGGGGAAATGAAGGCTCGAATGAGGAGATTTACCGGGTACACCGATGAACTCATCTTT. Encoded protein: CALGEMKARMRRFTGYTDELIF.

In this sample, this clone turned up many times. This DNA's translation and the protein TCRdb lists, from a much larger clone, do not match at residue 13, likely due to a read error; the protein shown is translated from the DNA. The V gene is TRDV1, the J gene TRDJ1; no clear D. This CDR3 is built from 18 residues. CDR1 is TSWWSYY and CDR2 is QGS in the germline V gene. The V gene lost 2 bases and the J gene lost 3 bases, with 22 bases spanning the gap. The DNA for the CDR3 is TGTGCTCTTGGGGAAATTGCTCAAGTCGTCCCCCACGCCGATAAACTCATCTTT. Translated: CALGEIAQVVPHADKLIF.

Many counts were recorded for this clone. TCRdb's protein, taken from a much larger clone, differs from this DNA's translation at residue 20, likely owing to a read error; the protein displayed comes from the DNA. The CDR3 protein is CASPMSPVVPSREYWGIRGRWDTRQMFF. CDR3 nucleotide sequence: TGTGCCTCTCCGATGTCCCCGGTGGTCCCGTCCCGCGAGTACTGGGGGATACGCGGCCGGTGGGACACCCGACAGATGTTTTTC. The rearrangement joins TRDV3 to TRDJ3, with 13 nucleotides matching TRDD3. The V gene end was trimmed by 4 bases and the J gene end by 4 bases; junction bases not matched to a gene: 40. The CDR3 has 28 amino acids. Germline V gene sequence: CDR1 TVYSNPD, CDR2 GDNSRS (reference sequence).

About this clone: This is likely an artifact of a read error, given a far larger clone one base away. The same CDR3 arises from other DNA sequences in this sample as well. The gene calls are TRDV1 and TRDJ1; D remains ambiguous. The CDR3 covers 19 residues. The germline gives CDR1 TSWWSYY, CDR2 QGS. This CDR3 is CALGESPPLRPPYTDKLIF. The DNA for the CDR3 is TGTGCTCTTGGGGAAAGCCCCCCACTCCGTCCACCGTACACTGATAAACTCATCTTT.

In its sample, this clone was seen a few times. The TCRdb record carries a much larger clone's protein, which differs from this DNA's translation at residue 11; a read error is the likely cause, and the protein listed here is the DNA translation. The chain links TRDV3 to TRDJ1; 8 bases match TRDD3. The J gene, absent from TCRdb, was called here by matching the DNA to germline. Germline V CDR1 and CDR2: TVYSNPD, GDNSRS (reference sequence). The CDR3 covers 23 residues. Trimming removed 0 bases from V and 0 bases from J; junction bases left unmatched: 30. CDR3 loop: CAFRGVRSGLRGGGLLYTDKLIF. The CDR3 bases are TGTGCCTTTAGAGGGGTTAGGTCGGGCCTACGGGGTGGGGGATTACTGTACACCGATAAACTCATCTTT.

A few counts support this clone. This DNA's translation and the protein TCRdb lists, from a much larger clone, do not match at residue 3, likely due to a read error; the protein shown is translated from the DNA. CDR3 nucleotide sequence: TGTGCTCCTGGGGAAATTGGGGGAACTTCCTCTTCATACTGGGGGATACGGACCGATAAACTCATCTTT. It translates to CAPGEIGGTSSSYWGIRTDKLIF. The rearrangement links TRDV1 to TRDJ1; 13 bases map to TRDD3. CDR3 length: 23 residues. Germline lookup yields CDR1 TSWWSYY and CDR2 QGS.

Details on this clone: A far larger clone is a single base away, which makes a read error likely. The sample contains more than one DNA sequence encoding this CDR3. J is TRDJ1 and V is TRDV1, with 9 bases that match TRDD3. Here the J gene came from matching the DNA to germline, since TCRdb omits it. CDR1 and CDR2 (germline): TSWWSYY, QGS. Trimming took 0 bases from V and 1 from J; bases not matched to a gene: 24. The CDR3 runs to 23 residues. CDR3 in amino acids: CALGELDLLWGIVPPLSTDKLIF. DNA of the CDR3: TGTGCTCTTGGGGAACTTGATCTACTCTGGGGGATCGTACCTCCTTTGTCCACCGATAAACTCATCTTT.

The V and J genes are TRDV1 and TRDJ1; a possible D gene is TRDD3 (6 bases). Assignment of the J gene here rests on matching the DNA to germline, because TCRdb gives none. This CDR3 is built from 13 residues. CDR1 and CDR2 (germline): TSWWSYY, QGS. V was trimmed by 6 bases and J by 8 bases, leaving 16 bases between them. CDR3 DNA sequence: TGTGCTCTTGGTGACGATGGGGGCCACAAACTCATCTTT. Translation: CALGDDGGHKLIF.

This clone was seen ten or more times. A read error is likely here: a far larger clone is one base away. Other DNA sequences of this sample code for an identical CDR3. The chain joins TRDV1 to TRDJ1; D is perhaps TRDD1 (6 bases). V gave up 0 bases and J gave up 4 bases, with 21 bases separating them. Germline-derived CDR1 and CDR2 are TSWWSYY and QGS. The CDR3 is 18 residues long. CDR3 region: CALGELPWWINRIDKLIF. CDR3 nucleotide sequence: TGTGCTCTTGGGGAACTCCCCTGGTGGATAAATAGGATCGATAAACTCATCTTT.

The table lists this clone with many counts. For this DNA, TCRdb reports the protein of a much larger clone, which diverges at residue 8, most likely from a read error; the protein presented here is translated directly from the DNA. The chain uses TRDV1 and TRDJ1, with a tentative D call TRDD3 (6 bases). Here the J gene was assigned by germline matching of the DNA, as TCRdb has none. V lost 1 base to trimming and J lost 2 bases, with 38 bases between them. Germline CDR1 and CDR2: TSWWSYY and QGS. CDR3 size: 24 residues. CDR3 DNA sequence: TGTGCTCTTGGGGAACGGTCCTCCTCAAGATCCTGGGCTGGGGCCTCACTAAAAACCGATAAACTCATCTTT. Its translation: CALGERSSSRSWAGASLKTDKLIF.

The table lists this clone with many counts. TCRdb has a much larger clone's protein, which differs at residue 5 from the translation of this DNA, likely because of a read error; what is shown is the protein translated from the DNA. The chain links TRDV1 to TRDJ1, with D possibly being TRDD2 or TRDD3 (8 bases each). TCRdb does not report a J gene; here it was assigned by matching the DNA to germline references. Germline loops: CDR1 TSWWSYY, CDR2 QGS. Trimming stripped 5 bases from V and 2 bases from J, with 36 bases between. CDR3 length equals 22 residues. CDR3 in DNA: TGTGCTCTTGGGTCACCAAGCCTTCCTATGGTACTGGGGGGGTCCACGACCGATAAACTCATCTTT. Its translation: CALGSPSLPMVLGGSTTDKLIF.

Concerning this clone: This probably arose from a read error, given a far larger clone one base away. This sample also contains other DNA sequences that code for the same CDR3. CDR3 region: CALGELKPCRLILKYTDKLIF. The CDR3 DNA follows: TGTGCTCTTGGGGAACTCAAACCTTGCCGGTTGATCCTAAAGTACACCGATAAACTCATCTTT. The genes are TRDV1 and TRDJ1; a possible D gene is TRDD2 (5 bases). The J gene was not available in TCRdb and was assigned here by matching the DNA to germline segments. Trimming removed 0 bases at V and 0 bases at J, with 26 bases between. This CDR3 region has 21 residues. Germline CDR1 TSWWSYY, CDR2 QGS.

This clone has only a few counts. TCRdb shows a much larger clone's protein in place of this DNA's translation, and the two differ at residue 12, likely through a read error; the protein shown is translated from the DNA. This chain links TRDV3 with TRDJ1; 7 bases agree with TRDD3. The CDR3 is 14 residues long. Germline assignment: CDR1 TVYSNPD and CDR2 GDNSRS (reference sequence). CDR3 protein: CAFTRLGMADKHIF. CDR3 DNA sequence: TGTGCCTTTACTCGACTGGGGATGGCCGATAAACACATCTTT. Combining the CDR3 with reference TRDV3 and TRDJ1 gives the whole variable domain CDKVTQSSPDQTVASGSEVVLLCTYDTVYSNPDLFWYRIRPDYSFQFVFYGDNSRSEGADFTQGRFSVKHILTQKAFHLVISPVRTEDSATYYCAFTRLGMADKHIFGKGTRVTVEP.

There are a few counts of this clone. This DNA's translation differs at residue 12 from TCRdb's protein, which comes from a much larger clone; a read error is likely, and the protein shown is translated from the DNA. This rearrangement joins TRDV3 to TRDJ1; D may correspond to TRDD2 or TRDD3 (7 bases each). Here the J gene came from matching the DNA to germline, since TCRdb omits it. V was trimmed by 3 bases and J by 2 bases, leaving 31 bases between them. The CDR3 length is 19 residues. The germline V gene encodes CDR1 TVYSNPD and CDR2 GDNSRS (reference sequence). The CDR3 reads CAFEPSFTRGDGGTDKLIF. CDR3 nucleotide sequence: TGTGCCTTCGAGCCTTCCTTTACTCGGGGGGATGGGGGAACCGATAAACTCATCTTT.

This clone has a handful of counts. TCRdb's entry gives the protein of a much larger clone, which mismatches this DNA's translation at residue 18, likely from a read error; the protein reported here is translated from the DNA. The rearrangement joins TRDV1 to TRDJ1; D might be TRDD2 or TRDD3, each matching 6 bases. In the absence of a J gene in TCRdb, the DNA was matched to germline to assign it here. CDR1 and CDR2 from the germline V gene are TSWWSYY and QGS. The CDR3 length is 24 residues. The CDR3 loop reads CAIGETGLPKRGGDPPISTDKLIF. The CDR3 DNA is TGTGCTATTGGGGAAACGGGCCTTCCCAAACGTGGAGGGGATCCACCCATAAGCACCGATAAACTCATCTTT.

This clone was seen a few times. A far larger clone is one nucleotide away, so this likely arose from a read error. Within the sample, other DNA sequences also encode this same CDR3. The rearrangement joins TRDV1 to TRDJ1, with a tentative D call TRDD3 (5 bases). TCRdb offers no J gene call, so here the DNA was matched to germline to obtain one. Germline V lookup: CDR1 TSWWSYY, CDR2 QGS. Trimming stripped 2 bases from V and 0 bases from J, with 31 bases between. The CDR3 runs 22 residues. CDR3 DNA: TGTGCTCTTGGGGAAGGTCTCTACCGTACCGGGGGTCACCTCCCCTACACCGATAAACTCATCTTT. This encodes CALGEGLYRTGGHLPYTDKLIF.

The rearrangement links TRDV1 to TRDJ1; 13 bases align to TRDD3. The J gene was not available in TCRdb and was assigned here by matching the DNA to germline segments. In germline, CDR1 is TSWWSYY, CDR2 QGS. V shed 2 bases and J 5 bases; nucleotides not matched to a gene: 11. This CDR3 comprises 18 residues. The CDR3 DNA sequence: TGTGCTCTTGGGGAAATGAACACTGGGGGATACGCAACTGATAAACTCATCTTT. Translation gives CALGEMNTGGYATDKLIF.

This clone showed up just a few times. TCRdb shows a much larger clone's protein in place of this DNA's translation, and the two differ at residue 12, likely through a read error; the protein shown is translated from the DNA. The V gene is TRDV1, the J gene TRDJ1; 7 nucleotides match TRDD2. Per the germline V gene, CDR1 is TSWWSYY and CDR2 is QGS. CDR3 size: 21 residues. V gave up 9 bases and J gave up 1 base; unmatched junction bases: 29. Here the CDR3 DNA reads TGTGCTCTCGGGCGATATTCTCGTACCTTCCTTCATCTACTTTGCACCGATAAACTCATCTTT. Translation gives CALGRYSRTFLHLLCTDKLIF.

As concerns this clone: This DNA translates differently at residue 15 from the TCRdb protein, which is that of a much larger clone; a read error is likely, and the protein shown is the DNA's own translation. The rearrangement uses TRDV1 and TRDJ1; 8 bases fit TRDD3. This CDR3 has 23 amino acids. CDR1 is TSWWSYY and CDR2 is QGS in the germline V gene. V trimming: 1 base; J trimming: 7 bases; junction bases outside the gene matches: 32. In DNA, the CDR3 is TGTGCTCTTGGGGAACGAGGTAAGGGTGGCCTACGACTGGGGGGTTCCAGACCGTGTAAACTCATCTTT. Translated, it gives CALGERGKGGLRLGGSRPCKLIF.

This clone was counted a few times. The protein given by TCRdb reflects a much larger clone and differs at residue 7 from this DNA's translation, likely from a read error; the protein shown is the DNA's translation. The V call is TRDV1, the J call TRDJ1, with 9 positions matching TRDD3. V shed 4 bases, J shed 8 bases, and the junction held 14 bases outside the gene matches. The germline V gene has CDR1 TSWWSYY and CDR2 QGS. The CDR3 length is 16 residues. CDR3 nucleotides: TGTGCTCTTGGGGCCGGCCCGGGGGATACATTCAACAAACTCATCTTT. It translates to CALGAGPGDTFNKLIF.

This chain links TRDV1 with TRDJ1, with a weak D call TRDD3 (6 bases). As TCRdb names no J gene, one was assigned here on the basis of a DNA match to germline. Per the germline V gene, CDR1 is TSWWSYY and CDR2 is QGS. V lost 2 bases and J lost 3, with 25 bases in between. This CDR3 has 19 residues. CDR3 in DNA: TGTGCTCTTGGGGAAGCTCGGCGGGAGTGGGGGGCGGCACCCGATAAACTCATCTTT. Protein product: CALGEARREWGAAPDKLIF.

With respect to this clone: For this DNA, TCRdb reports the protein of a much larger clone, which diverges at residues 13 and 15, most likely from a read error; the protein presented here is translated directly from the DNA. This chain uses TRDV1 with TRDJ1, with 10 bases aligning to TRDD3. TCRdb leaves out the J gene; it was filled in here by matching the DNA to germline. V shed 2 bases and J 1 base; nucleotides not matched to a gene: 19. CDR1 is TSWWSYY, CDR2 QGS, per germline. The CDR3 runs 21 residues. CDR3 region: CALGESLPYWGISPSTDKLIF. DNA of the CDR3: TGTGCTCTTGGGGAATCCCTCCCTTACTGGGGGATCTCTCCTAGCACCGATAAACTCATCTTT.

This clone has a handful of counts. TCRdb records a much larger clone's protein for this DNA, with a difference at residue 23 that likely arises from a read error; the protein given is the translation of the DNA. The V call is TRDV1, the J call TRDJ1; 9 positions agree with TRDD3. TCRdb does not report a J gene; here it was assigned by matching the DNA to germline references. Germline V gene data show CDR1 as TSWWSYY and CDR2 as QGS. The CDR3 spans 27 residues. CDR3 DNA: TGTGCTCTTGGGGAATATATAATTATTCCTTCCTTCTGTACTGGGGGACCTAAGGGACTGTACACCGGTAAACTCATCTTT. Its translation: CALGEYIIIPSFCTGGPKGLYTGKLIF.

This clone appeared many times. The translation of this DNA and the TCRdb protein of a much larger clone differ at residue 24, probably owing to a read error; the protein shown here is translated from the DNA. The CDR3 spells CALGELGVKGFSTGGFSHLYTDKPIF. The CDR3 DNA reads as TGTGCTCTTGGGGAACTAGGAGTCAAAGGCTTTTCGACTGGGGGATTCTCACACCTGTACACCGATAAACCCATCTTT. The V call is TRDV1, the J call TRDJ1; TRDD3 aligns across 10 bases. Germline V CDR1 and CDR2: TSWWSYY, QGS. The CDR3 is 26 residues long.

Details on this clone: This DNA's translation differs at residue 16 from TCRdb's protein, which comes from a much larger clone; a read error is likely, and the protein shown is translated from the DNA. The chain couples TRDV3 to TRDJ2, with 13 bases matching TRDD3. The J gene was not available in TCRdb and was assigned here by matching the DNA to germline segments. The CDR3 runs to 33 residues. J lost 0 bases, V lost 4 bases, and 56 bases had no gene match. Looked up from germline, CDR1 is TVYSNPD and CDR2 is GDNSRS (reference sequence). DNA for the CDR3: TGTGCCTCAACTCATGGAAACACTGGGGGATACGCTGTTTGGGGGGAAAGGAACCCGTGTGACTGTGGAACCAATGCTTTGACAGCACAACTCTTCTTT. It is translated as CASTHGNTGGYAVWGERNPCDCGTNALTAQLFF.

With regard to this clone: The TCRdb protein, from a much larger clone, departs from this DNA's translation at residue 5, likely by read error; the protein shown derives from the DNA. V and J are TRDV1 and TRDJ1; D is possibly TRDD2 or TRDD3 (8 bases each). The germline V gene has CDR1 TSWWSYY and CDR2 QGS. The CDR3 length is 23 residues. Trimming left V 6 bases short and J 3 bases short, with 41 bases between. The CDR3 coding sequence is TGTGCTCTTGGAGGACTCACCTTCCTAATTTCACCCGTCAGTGGGGATACAGCCGATAAACTCATCTTT. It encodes CALGGLTFLISPVSGDTADKLIF.

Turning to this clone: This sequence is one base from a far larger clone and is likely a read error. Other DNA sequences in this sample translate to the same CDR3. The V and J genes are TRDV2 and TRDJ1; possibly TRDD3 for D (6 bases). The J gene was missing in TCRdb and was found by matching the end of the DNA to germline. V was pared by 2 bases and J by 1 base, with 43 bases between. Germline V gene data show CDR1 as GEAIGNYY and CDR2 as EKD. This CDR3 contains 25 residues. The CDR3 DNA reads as TGTGCCTGTGACAAGGCCTGTGTTCTCCCAAGGTACTGGGCCTCGCCCCTATGGGGCACCGATAAACTCATCTTT. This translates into CACDKACVLPRYWASPLWGTDKLIF.

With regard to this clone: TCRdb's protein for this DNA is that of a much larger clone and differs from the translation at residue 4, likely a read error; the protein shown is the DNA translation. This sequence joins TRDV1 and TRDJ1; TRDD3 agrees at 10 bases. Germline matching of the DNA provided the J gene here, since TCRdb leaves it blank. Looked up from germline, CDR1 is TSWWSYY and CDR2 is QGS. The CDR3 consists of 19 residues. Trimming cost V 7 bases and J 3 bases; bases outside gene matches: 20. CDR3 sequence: CALEESPRTGGCNSDKLIF. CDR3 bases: TGTGCTCTTGAGGAGAGTCCTCGTACTGGGGGATGTAACTCCGATAAACTCATCTTT.